Here is one T cell receptor (beta chain) with its context. The antigen is not known. Other DNA sequences from this sample encode an identical CDR3 as well. A split of CD4+ cells into CD45RA+ naive and CD45RA-negative memory subsets was performed. These data come from a study of shared clonotypes between healthy human individuals. Study-wide findings and caveats: The study found lower generation probabilities in non-shared clonotypes than in those shared by all four donors. A handful of donors showed sharing of approximately 5% of naive CD4 clonotypes.

The CDR3 is made up of 15 amino acids. CDR1 and CDR2 from the germline V gene are SGHRS and YFSETQ. With 2 bases removed from V and 2 bases from J, the gap between germline ends came to 10 bases. Deep-level assay runs were performed. TCRdb's table, derived via immunoSEQ multiplex PCR, lists solely in-frame clones and lacks some. Of 2 million to 2.5 million clones listed, about nine tenths were seen once; the top ten hold approximately 0.4%. Sequenced material: naive CD4+ T cells from PBMCs. The subset is: CD45RA+ positively selected. The V and J genes are TRBV5-1 and TRBJ2-2; possibly TRBD1 or TRBD2 for D (5 bases each). This sequence originates from a man between 18 and 35 years old in good health. Some clones in this sample may be carry-over from other donors' samples. CDR3 residues: CASSFSGTNTGELFF. CDR3 sequence (DNA): TGCGCCAGCAGCTTCAGTGGGACCAACACCGGGGAGCTGTTTTTT.